The 16 T cell receptor beta chains given below trace back to one sample, sequenced in a study of cytomegalovirus exposure and HLA in healthy donors. Both 60 Vbeta primers and 13 Jbeta primers went into the PCR. The repertoire was sequenced with immunoSEQ multiplex PCR; TCRdb's copy has only in-frame clones and lacks some. The sample records about 280,000 clones, 80% to 90% being singletons. Sequences were obtained from PBMCs. The receptors originated from a woman aged 18-29 years in good health and CMV-seronegative.

The V and J genes are TRBV9 and TRBJ1-1; the D is unclear. Germline loops: CDR1 SGDLS, CDR2 YYNGEE. The length of the CDR3 is 14 residues. Trimming took off 2 bases at V and 4 bases at J, with 12 bases between the two ends. CDR3 amino acids: CASSVGPRPTEAFF. In DNA form, the CDR3 reads TGTGCCAGCAGCGTTGGGCCCAGACCCACTGAAGCTTTCTTT.

V is TRBV18 and J is TRBJ1-6; D gene unclear. Trimming pared 4 bases from V and 8 bases from J, leaving 15 bases between. Germline V gives CDR1 KGHSH, CDR2 LQKENI. This CDR3 is 15 amino acids long. The chain's CDR3 is CASSLQDDGDSPLHF. CDR3 sequence (DNA): TGTGCCAGCTCACTGCAGGATGACGGGGATTCACCCCTCCACTTT.

The CDR3 DNA follows: TGCAGCGGAGGGGGGGACAGGGAAGGGCAGTACTTC. It translates to CSGGGDREGQYF. The rearrangement joins TRBV29-1 to TRBJ2-5; 9 positions agree with TRBD1. The CDR3 runs to 12 residues. Germline V CDR1 and CDR2: SQVTM, ANQGSEA. J lost 11 bases, V lost 7 bases, and 11 bases had no gene match. Filled out from reference TRBV29-1 and TRBJ2-5, the complete variable domain reads SAVISQKPSRDICQRGTSLTIQCQVDSQVTMMFWYRQQPGQSLTLIATANQGSEATYESGFVIDKFPISRPNLTFSTLTVSNMSPEDSSIYLCSGGGDREGQYFGPGTRLLVL.

The gene calls are TRBV13 and TRBJ1-2; maybe TRBD1 (5 bases). The CDR3 contains 14 residues. V gave up 5 bases and J gave up 3 bases, with 13 bases separating them. Germline V gene sequence: CDR1 PRHDT, CDR2 FYEKMQ (reference sequence). The CDR3: CASSARTGDYGYTF. DNA of the CDR3: TGTGCCAGCAGCGCTCGAACAGGAGACTATGGCTACACCTTC. The whole variable domain, remainder taken from reference TRBV13 and TRBJ1-2, is AAGVIQSPRHLIKEKRETATLKCYPIPRHDTVYWYQQGPGQDPQFLISFYEKMQSDKGSIPDRFSAQQFSDYHSELNMSSLELGDSALYFCASSARTGDYGYTFGSGTRLTVV.

This clone was picked up a small number of times. The V and J genes are TRBV5-1 and TRBJ2-1, with 11 bases matching TRBD2. CDR3 length equals 15 residues. In germline, CDR1 is SGHRS, CDR2 YFSETQ. The ends lost 4 bases at V and 7 bases at J; junction bases unmatched: 7. The CDR3 nucleotides are TGCGCCAGCAGCCCGACTAGCGGGGAGGCTAATGAGCAGTTCTTC. Translation: CASSPTSGEANEQFF.

The rearrangement uses TRBV9 and TRBJ2-2, with 7 bases matching TRBD1. The trim removed 2 bases at V and 3 bases at J, leaving 10 bases unmatched. This CDR3 has 17 amino acids. Germline CDR1 is SGDLS and CDR2 is YYNGEE. The DNA for the CDR3 is TGTGCCAGCAGCGTCAAAAAGGACAGGCCAGACACCGGGGAGCTGTTTTTT. This encodes CASSVKKDRPDTGELFF.

This rearrangement joins TRBV5-1 to TRBJ2-3; 7 nucleotides agree with TRBD2. The CDR3 has 15 residues. The ends lost 2 bases at V and 2 bases at J; junction bases unmatched: 5. Per germline, CDR1 SGHRS and CDR2 YFSETQ. Here the CDR3 reads CASSFSQRDTDTQYF. For the CDR3, the DNA is TGCGCCAGCAGCTTTTCGCAGCGGGACACAGATACGCAGTATTTT.

The chain uses TRBV6-1 and TRBJ1-1; D is uncertain. V was shortened by 8 bases and J by 4 bases, with 5 bases between the two germline ends. The CDR3 length is 10 residues. Germline loops: CDR1 MNHNS, CDR2 SASEGT. CDR3 region: CASSPTEAFF. Here the CDR3 DNA reads TGTGCCAGCTCTCCCACTGAAGCTTTCTTT.

V usage is TRBV4-1 and J usage is TRBJ1-1; D is ambiguous. The CDR3 totals 13 residues. Germline CDR1 is MGHRA and CDR2 is YSYEKL. Trimming removed 2 bases from V and 11 bases from J, with 15 bases in between. DNA for the CDR3: TGCGCCAGCAGCCAATTGGGCATCTTTGGGGCTTTCTTT. Its translation is CASSQLGIFGAFF.

Here the CDR3 DNA reads TGCAGCGTTGACAGGGGATCGGAAGCTTTCTTT. Translated, it gives CSVDRGSEAFF. This chain uses TRBV29-1 with TRBJ1-1; weak D call: TRBD1 (6 bases). V gave up 3 bases and J gave up 8 bases, with 10 bases separating them. Germline values: CDR1 SQVTM, CDR2 ANQGSEA. The length of the CDR3 is 11 residues.

As regards this clone: Relative to the germline gene, one junction end is altered; a read error may explain this. V and J are TRBV2 and TRBJ2-1; D not resolved. Germline CDR1 reads SNHLY; CDR2 reads FYNNEI. CDR3 length: 15 amino acids. The CDR3 reads CVSSEKADIYNEQFF. The CDR3 DNA sequence: TGTGTCAGCAGTGAGAAGGCGGATATTTACAATGAGCAGTTCTTC. Full variable domain (outside the CDR3, taken from reference TRBV2 and TRBJ2-1): EPEVTQTPSHQVTQMGQEVILRCVPISNHLYFYWYRQILGQKVEFLVSFYNNEISEKSEIFDDQFSVERPDGSNFTLKIRSTKLEDSAMYFCVSSEKADIYNEQFFGPGTRLTVL.

V and J are TRBV7-8 and TRBJ2-2, with TRBD2 as a possible D gene (5 bases). Germline CDR1 is SGHVS and CDR2 is FQNEAQ. The ends were cut back, 5 bases at V and 7 bases at J, with 14 bases in the middle. This CDR3 region has 14 residues. This CDR3 reads CASSPRAGYGELFF. As DNA, the CDR3 is TGTGCCAGCAGCCCCCGGGCGGGTTACGGGGAGCTGTTTTTT.

This chain joins TRBV16 and TRBJ2-2; tentative D call: TRBD2 (5 bases). The CDR3 runs 15 residues. The V end was cut by 1 base, the J end by 2 bases, with 8 bases between. The germline V gene has CDR1 KGHSY and CDR2 FQNENV. CDR3 sequence reads: CASSQLRVNTGELFF. The CDR3 DNA follows: TGTGCCAGCAGCCAATTGCGGGTTAACACCGGGGAGCTGTTTTTT. The whole variable domain, remainder taken from reference TRBV16 and TRBJ2-2, is GEEVAQTPKHLVRGEGQKAKLYCAPIKGHSYVFWYQQVLKNEFKFLISFQNENVFDETGMPKERFSAKCLPNSPCSLEIQATKLEDSAVYFCASSQLRVNTGELFFGEGSRLTVL.

The gene calls are TRBV27 and TRBJ2-1, with D tentatively TRBD2 (6 bases). Germline values: CDR1 MNHEY, CDR2 SMNVEV (reference sequence). Trimming took 7 bases from V and 0 from J, leaving 13 bases between them. There are 15 residues in the CDR3. The CDR3 nucleotides read TGTGCCAGCACTGTGAGCGGGCGCTCCTACAATGAGCAGTTCTTC. Its protein is CASTVSGRSYNEQFF.

This chain connects TRBV27 to TRBJ2-5, with a tentative D call TRBD1 (6 bases). The J call is doubtful: the DNA matches TRBJ2-7 better. The germline gives CDR1 MNHEY, CDR2 SMNVEV (reference sequence). The CDR3 contains 13 residues. CDR3 in DNA: TGTGCCAGCAGTCCCGGACAGTCCTACGAGCAGTACTTC. This sequence encodes CASSPGQSYEQYF.

The rearrangement joins TRBV15 to TRBJ2-1; D possibly corresponds to TRBD1 (7 bases). CDR3 length: 14 residues. Germline-derived CDR1 and CDR2 are LNHNV and YYDKDF (reference sequence). Trimming stripped 5 bases from V and 5 bases from J, with 13 bases between. This CDR3 reads CATSPRDSNNEQFF. The CDR3, as DNA: TGTGCCACCAGCCCGCGGGACAGTAACAATGAGCAGTTCTTC.